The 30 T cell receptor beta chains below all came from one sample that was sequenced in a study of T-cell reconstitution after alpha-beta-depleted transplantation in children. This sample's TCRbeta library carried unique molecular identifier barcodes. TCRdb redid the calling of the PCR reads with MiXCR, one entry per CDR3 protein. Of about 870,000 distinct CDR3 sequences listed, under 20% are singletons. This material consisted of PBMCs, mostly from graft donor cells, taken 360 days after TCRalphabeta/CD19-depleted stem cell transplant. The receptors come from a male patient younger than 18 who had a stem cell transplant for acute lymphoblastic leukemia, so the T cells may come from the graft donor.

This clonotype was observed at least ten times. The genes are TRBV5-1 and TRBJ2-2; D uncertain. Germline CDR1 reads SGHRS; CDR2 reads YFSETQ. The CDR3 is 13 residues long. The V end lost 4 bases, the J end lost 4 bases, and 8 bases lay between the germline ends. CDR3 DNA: TGCGCCAGCAGCCTGACAAGCACCGGGGAGCTGTTTTTT. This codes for CASSLTSTGELFF.

The CDR3 nucleotides read TGTGCCAGCAGTTTAACGGGCGGGAGGTTAAATGAGCAGTTCTTC. This sequence encodes CASSLTGGRLNEQFF. The chain is built from TRBV12-3 or TRBV12-4 and TRBJ2-1, with 8 positions matching TRBD2. Losses at the gene ends were 2 bases for V and 7 bases for J; bases not matched to a gene: 7. The CDR3 has 15 amino acids.

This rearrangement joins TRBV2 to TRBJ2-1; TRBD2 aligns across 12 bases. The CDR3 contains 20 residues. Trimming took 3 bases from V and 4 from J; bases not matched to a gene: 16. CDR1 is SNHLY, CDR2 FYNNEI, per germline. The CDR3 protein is CASSDASPGLAGSAYNEQFF. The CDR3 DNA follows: TGTGCCAGCAGTGACGCCAGTCCTGGACTAGCGGGGAGCGCGTACAATGAGCAGTTCTTC.

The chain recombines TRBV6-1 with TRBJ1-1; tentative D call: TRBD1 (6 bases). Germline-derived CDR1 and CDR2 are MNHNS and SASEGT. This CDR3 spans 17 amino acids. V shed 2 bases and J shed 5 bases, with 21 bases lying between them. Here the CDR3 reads CASSELVTQGGGTEAFF. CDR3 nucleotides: TGTGCCAGCAGTGAATTGGTAACCCAGGGAGGGGGAACTGAAGCTTTCTTT.

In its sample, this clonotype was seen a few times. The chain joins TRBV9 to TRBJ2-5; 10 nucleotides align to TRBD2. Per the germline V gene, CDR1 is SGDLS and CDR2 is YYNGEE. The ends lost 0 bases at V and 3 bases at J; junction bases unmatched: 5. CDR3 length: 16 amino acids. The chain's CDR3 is CASSVEGTSVEETQYF. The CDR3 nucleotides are TGTGCCAGCAGCGTAGAGGGGACTAGCGTGGAAGAGACCCAGTACTTC.

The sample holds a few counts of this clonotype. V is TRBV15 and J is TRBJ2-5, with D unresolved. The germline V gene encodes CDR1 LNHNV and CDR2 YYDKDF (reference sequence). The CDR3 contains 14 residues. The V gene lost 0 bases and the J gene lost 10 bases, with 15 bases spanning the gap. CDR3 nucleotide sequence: TGTGCCACCAGCAGAGATCGGGCCATTGGGAACCAGTACTTC. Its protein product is CATSRDRAIGNQYF.

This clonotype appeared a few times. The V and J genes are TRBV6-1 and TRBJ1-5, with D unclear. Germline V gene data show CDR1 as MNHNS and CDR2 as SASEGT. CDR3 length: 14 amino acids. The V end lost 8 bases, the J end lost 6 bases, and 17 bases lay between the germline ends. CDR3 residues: CASSPWRVRQPQHF. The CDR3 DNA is TGTGCCAGCTCACCATGGAGGGTTCGTCAGCCCCAGCATTTT.

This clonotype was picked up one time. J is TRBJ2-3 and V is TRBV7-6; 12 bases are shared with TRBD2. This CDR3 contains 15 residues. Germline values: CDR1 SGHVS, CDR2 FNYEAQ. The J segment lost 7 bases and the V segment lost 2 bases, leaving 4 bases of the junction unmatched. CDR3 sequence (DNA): TGTGCCAGCAGCTTATCAACTAGCGGGAGGAATACGCAGTATTTT. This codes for CASSLSTSGRNTQYF.

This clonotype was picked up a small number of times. DNA for the CDR3: TGTGCCACCAGCAGAGCCCACTACGAGCAGTACTTC. Translation: CATSRAHYEQYF. The chain couples TRBV15 to TRBJ2-7; D call uncertain. V shed 1 base and J shed 3 bases, with 4 bases lying between them. This CDR3 is built from 12 residues. Germline loops: CDR1 LNHNV, CDR2 YYDKDF (reference sequence).

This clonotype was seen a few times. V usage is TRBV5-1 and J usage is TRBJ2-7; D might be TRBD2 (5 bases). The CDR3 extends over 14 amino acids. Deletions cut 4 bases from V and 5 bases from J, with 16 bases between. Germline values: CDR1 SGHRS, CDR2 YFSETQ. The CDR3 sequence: CASSTTSGYDEQYF. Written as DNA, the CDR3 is TGCGCCAGCAGCACGACGAGCGGATATGACGAGCAGTACTTC.

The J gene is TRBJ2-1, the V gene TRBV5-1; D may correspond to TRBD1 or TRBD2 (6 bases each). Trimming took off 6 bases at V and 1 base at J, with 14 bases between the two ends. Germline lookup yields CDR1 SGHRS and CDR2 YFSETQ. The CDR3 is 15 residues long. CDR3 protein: CASTQPGASYNEQFF. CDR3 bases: TGCGCCAGCACCCAGCCGGGGGCTTCCTACAATGAGCAGTTCTTC.

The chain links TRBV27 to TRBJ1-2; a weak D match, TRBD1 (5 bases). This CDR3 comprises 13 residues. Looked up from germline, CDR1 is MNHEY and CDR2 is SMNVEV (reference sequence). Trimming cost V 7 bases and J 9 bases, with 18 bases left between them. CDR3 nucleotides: TGTGCCAGCAAACCAGGGAGCCTTTTTAGCTACACCTTC. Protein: CASKPGSLFSYTF.

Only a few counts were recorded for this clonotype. CDR3 sequence reads: CASSPRGYQETQYF. The CDR3 bases are TGTGCCAGCAGTCCCAGGGGGTACCAAGAGACCCAGTACTTC. The V and J genes are TRBV25-1 and TRBJ2-5, with 7 bases fitting TRBD1. The V gene end was trimmed by 5 bases and the J gene end by 0 bases; junction bases not matched to a gene: 3. This CDR3 spans 14 amino acids. Germline assignment: CDR1 MGHDK and CDR2 SYGVNS.

The CDR3 is CASSGVFSRVEQFF. As DNA, the CDR3 is TGTGCCAGCAGCGGCGTCTTTAGCCGCGTTGAGCAGTTCTTC. The chain uses TRBV6-1 and TRBJ2-1; D call uncertain. Germline V gene sequence: CDR1 MNHNS, CDR2 SASEGT. V lost 6 bases and J lost 9, with 18 bases in between. The CDR3 consists of 14 residues.

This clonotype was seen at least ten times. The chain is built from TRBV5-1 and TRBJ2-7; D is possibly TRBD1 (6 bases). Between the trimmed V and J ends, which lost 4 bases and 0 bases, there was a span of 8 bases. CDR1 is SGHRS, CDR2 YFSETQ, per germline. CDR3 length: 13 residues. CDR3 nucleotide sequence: TGCGCCAGCAGCGGGGACAACTCCTACGAGCAGTACTTC. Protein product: CASSGDNSYEQYF.

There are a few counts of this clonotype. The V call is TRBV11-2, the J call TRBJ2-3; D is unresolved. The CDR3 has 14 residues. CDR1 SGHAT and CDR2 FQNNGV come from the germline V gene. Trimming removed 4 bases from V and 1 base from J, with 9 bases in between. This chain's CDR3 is CASSSEWRTDTQYF. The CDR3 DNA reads TGTGCCAGCAGCTCCGAGTGGCGCACAGATACGCAGTATTTT.

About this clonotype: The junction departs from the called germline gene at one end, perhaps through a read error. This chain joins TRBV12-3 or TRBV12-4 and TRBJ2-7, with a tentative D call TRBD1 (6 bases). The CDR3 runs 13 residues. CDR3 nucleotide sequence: TGTGCCATCTCCTCCACAGGGCGCTACGAGCAGGACTTC. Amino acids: CAISSTGRYEQDF.

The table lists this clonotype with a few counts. The CDR3 reads CASSQDRTSGRNEQFF. DNA for the CDR3: TGTGCCAGCAGCCAAGATAGGACTAGCGGGAGAAATGAGCAGTTCTTC. The chain carries TRBV3-1 and TRBJ2-1, with 13 bases that match TRBD2. Germline CDR1 and CDR2: LGHDT and YNNKEL (reference sequence). The CDR3 has 16 residues. The J segment lost 7 bases and the V segment lost 0 bases, leaving 3 bases of the junction unmatched.

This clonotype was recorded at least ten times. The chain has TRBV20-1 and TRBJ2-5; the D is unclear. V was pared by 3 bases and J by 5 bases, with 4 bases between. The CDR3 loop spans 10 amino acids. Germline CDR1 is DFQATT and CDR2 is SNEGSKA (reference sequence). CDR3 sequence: CSASPETQYF. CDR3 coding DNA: TGCAGTGCTAGCCCGGAGACCCAGTACTTC.

The CDR3, as DNA: TGCAGTGCTAGGTATCACAATGAGCAGTTCTTC. Translating it yields CSARYHNEQFF. This sequence joins TRBV20-1 and TRBJ2-1; D is ambiguous. Trimming removed 3 bases from V and 5 bases from J, with 5 bases in between. CDR1 and CDR2 (germline): DFQATT, SNEGSKA (reference sequence). The CDR3 has 11 amino acids.

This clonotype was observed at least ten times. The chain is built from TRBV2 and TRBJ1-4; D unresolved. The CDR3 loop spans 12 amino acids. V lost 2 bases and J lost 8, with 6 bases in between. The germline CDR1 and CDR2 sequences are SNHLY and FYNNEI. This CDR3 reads CASSENLEKLFF. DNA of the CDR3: TGTGCCAGCAGTGAAAACCTGGAAAAACTGTTTTTT.

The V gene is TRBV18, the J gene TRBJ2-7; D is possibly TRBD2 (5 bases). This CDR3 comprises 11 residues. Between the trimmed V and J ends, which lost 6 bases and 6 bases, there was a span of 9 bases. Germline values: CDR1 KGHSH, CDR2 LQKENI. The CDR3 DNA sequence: TGTGCCAGCTCGGCGGCGGGCGAGCAGTACTTC. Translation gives CASSAAGEQYF.

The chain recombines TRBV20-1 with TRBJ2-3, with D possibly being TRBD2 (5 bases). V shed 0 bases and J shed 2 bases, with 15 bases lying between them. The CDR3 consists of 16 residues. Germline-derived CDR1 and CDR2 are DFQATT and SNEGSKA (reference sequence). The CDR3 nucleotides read TGCAGTGCTAGAGATAGGAAGCGGCCATACACAGATACGCAGTATTTT. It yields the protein CSARDRKRPYTDTQYF.

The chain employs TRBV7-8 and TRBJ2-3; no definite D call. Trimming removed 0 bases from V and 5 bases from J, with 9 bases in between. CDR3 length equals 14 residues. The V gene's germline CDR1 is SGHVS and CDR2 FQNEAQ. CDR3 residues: CASSLAYSGDTQYF. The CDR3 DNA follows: TGTGCCAGCAGCTTAGCGTACTCAGGAGATACGCAGTATTTT.

This CDR3 is CASSYLGPSSGNTIYF. The CDR3 DNA sequence: TGTGCCAGCAGTTACCTTGGACCCAGCTCTGGAAACACCATATATTTT. This chain uses TRBV6-5 with TRBJ1-3; the D is unclear. This CDR3 spans 16 amino acids. Germline loops: CDR1 MNHEY, CDR2 SVGAGI. Trimming took off 2 bases at V and 0 bases at J, with 11 bases between the two ends.

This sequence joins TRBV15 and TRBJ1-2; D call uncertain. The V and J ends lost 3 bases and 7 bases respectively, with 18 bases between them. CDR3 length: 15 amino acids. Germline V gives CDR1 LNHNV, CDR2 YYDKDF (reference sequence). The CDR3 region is CATSRETGLTRGYTF. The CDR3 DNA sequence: TGTGCCACCAGCAGGGAGACGGGTCTCACGCGTGGCTACACCTTC.

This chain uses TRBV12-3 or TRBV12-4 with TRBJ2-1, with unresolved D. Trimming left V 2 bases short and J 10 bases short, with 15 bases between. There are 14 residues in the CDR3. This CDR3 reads CASSLSLGGSEQFF. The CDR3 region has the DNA TGTGCCAGCAGTTTATCCCTAGGTGGGTCGGAGCAGTTCTTC.

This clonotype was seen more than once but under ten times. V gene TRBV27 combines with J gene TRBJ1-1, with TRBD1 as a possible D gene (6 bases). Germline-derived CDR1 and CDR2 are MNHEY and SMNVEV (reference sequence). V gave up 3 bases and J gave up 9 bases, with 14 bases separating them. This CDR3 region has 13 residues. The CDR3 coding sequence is TGTGCCAGCAGTTTCCGGTGGGGGCCCAAAGCTTTCTTT. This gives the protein CASSFRWGPKAFF.

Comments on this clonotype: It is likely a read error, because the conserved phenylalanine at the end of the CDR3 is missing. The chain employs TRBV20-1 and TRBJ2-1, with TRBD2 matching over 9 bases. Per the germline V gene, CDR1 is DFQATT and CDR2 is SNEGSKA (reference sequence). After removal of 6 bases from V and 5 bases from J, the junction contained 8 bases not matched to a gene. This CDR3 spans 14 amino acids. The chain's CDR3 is CSASRLAANNEQFL. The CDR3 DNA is TGCAGTGCCTCGCGACTAGCGGCTAACAATGAGCAGTTCCTC.

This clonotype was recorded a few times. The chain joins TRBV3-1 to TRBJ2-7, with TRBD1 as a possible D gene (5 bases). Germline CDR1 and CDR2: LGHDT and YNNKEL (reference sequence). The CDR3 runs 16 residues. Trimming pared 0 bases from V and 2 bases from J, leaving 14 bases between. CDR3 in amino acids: CASSQDLGAAPYEQYF. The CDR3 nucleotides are TGTGCCAGCAGCCAAGATCTTGGGGCAGCGCCCTACGAGCAGTACTTC.